This T cell receptor beta chain comes out of a study of blood T cell repertoires in COVID-19. Overall study context: Researchers got acute and convalescent COVID-19 samples from the United States, Italy and Spain. Sources were T cells, B-cell-depleted T cells, or PBMCs; the material itself was cDNA or gDNA.

This clone was picked up a small number of times. V dropped 0 bases and J dropped 3 bases, with 12 bases sitting between them. Looked up from germline, CDR1 is GTSNPN and CDR2 is SVGIG (reference sequence). The CDR3 covers 15 residues. As originally analysed: Using reference gene primer amplification, nucleated cell counts were estimated. The method was immunoSEQ multiplex PCR; TCRdb's version includes in-frame clones alone and lacks a portion of them. V, J and clone size reflect that table, while D and trimming were determined from the DNA. The repertoire has approximately 46,000 clones, roughly 73% of them found once; the top ten carry around 60%.

The sequenced sample consisted of peripheral blood. This sequence joins TRBV30 and TRBJ1-3; no clear D. The TCR sequence derives from a man older than 75 with acute or convalescent COVID-19. CDR3 in amino acids: CAWSVPASGGNTIYF. The CDR3 DNA is TGTGCCTGGAGTGTACCGGCATCGGGTGGAAACACCATATATTTT.